Included here is one T cell receptor (beta chain) sequence, with context. Its antigen is still unknown. This record belongs to a study of T cell responses to AZD1222 COVID-19 vaccine. The study's findings and limits: Regions 160-218 and 743-854 dominated among vaccine-associated CD4 TCRs spanning spike.

The data were produced by immunoSEQ multiplex PCR, yet TCRdb's version contains in-frame clones alone and is incomplete. The sample has 150,000 to 200,000 clones; under 95% are singletons. The TCR originated in an adult who received the AZD1222 COVID-19 vaccine. The source was peripheral blood, collected 28 days after the second AZD1222 dose.

The CDR3 loop is CAWSDQGLGYGYTF. Written as DNA, the CDR3 is TGTGCCTGGAGTGACCAGGGGTTGGGCTATGGCTACACCTTC. The chain recombines TRBV30 with TRBJ1-2; D is perhaps TRBD1 (6 bases). The V end lost 1 base, the J end lost 4 bases, and 13 bases lay between the germline ends. The CDR3 has 14 residues. The germline gives CDR1 GTSNPN, CDR2 SVGIG (reference sequence).